This T cell receptor (beta chain) was obtained from a study of OX40 agonist ivuxolimab in advanced cancers. In terms of the full investigation: Ivuxolimab was an agonistic, fully human IgG2 monoclonal antibody directed against OX40 (CD134), a costimulatory receptor. The paper covers the monotherapy dose-escalation part of the phase I ivuxolimab trial, which included N ≈ 50 patients. Partial responses occurred in three dose-escalation patients, of whom one had hepatocellular carcinoma and two had cutaneous melanoma. Peripheral TCRbeta sequencing was intended to test whether TCR sequence diversity was altered and clonal T-cell expansion was caused by ivuxolimab. Of the roughly 51 dose-escalation patients, hepatocellular carcinoma was present in approximately 20, melanoma in around 15, renal cell carcinoma in 9 and head and neck cancer in 9. Prior anti-PD-1, anti-PD-L1 or anti-CTLA-4 therapy was permitted, and checkpoint inhibitors had been received by roughly two fifths of dose-escalation patients. Intravenous ivuxolimab was administered to patients every 2 weeks at six dose levels: 0.01, 0.1, 0.3, 1.5, 3 and 10 mg/kg. In the dose-escalation cohort, around 80% of patients were male, and the mean age was roughly 60 years with a range of roughly 20 to 85.

The trial excluded patients who had a history of autoimmune disease or who were on systemic immunosuppression. Peripheral blood for TCR sequencing was drawn from every dose cohort at baseline, at cycle 4 day 1 and at cycle 7 day 1. The samples were taken from a phase I, first-in-human, multicenter, open-label dose-escalation trial of ivuxolimab. Adults with locally advanced or metastatic melanoma, renal cell carcinoma, hepatocellular carcinoma or head and neck squamous cell carcinoma were enrolled in the trial. Before TCR sequencing, CD4+ T cells and CD8+ T cells were sorted from peripheral blood as separate populations. Genomic DNA was extracted from sorted cells for sequencing of the TCRbeta CDR3 region. The immunoSEQ Assay was used for sequencing of TCRbeta CDR3 regions. TCRdb stores this immuneACCESS table with in-frame sequences only. Part of the clones is absent; in the studies checked, under half of the shortfall reflects unresolved V genes, and no reason is known for the rest. The sample yields some 9,300 clones; 60% to 80% were counted once. The top ten clones comprise 46% of the sample.

Overall study results and their limits: On average, CD8+ T cells showed more expanded clones than CD4+ T cells after ivuxolimab. In partial responders in the 0.1-3.0 mg/kg groups, normalized peripheral clonal expansion was found to be among the lowest, especially among CD8+ T cells. The antigen specificity of the clonally expanded peripheral T cells was not determined. At doses of 0.1 to 3.0 mg/kg, clonal expansion of both CD4+ and CD8+ T cells in blood was seen between baseline and week 6. Low levels of normalized T-cell clonal expansion were also seen in some nonresponding patients.

The junction shows trimming of 0 bases on V and 0 bases on J, plus 8 bases between the germline ends. The CDR3 has 15 amino acids, counting the end cysteine and phenylalanine. Kept here is only the CDR3 DNA, which spans 45 bases and is read in frame from base 1. The germline V gene provides CDR1 SGHRS and CDR2 YFSETQ. Concerning this clone: Its binding antigen is unknown. No base quality values were provided; no much bigger clone lies one nucleotide off.

The chain is assembled from TRBV5-1 and TRBJ2-3; the D segment might be TRBD1 or TRBD2, since each matches 5 bases. The source is an adult with an advanced solid tumor such as melanoma, head and neck, liver or kidney cancer. The sequencing used CD4+ or CD8+ T cells sorted from blood, collected in a trial of the OX40 agonist ivuxolimab. CDR3 reads: CASSLGGGSTDTQYF. The DNA sequence is given as TGCGCCAGCAGCTTGGGGGGCGGGAGCACAGATACGCAGTATTTT.